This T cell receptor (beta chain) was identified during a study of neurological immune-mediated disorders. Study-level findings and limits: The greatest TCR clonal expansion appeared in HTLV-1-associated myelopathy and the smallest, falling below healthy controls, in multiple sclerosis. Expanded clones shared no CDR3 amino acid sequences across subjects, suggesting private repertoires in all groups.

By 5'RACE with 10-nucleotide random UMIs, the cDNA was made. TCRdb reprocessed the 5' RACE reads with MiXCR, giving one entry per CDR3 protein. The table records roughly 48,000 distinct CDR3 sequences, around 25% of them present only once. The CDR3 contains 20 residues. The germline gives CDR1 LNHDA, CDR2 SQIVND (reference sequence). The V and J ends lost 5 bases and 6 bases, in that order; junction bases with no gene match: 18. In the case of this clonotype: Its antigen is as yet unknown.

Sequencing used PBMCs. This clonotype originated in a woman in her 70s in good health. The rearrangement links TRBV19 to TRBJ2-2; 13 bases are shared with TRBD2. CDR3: CASSPYLLAGGPSESGELFF. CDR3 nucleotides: TGTGCCAGTAGTCCTTATTTACTAGCGGGAGGGCCTTCTGAGTCCGGGGAGCTGTTTTTT.